This TCR beta chain came from a study of regulatory T cells in long-lasting Graves disease. Libraries of TCR beta came from iRepertoire HTBI primers plus Arm-PCR of CDR3 regions. TCRdb analysed the multiplex PCR reads with MiXCR anew, one entry per CDR3 protein. The sample includes approximately 400,000 distinct CDR3 sequences, over 9.5% of them seen just once. From germline, CDR1 is SQVTM and CDR2 ANQGSEA. J gave up 4 bases and V 4 bases, and 9 bases lay outside the gene matches. This CDR3 spans 16 amino acids. As to time point: newly diagnosed GD, antithyroid drugs for less than 3 months. RNA extracted from PBMCs served as the sequencing template. In its sample, this clonotype was seen many times. The same data also contributed to another study, on T cells in Graves' hyperthyroidism and ophthalmopathy.

This TCR derives from a woman between 18 and 29 years old with Graves disease. The J gene is TRBJ2-6, the V gene TRBV29-1, with 8 bases identical to TRBD1. The sample in question was peripheral blood mononuclear cells (PBMCs), obtained at new diagnosis, from a patient treated with antithyroid drugs. The CDR3 here is CSVAGRQGPGANVLTF. The DNA of the CDR3 is TGCAGCGTTGCAGGGAGACAGGGGCCCGGGGCCAACGTCCTGACTTTC.